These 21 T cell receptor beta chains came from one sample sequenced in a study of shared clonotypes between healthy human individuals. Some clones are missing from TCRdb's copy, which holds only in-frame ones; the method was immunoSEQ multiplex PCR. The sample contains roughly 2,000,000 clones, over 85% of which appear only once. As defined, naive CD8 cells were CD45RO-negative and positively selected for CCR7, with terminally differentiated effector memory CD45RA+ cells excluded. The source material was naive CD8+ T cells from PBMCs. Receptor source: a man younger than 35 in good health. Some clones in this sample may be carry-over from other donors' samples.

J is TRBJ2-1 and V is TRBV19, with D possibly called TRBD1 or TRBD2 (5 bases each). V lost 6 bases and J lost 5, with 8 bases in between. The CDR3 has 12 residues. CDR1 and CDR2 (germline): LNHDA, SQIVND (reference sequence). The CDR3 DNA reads TGTGCCAGTAGCACGGGGCACAATGAGCAGTTCTTC. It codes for CASSTGHNEQFF.

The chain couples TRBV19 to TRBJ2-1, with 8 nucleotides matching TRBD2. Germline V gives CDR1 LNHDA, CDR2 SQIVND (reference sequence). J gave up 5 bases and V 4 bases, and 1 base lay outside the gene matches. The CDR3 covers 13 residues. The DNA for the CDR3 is TGTGCCAGTAGTAGGACTAGCAACAATGAGCAGTTCTTC. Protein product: CASSRTSNNEQFF. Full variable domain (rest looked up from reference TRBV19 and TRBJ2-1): DGGITQSPKYLFRKEGQNVTLSCEQNLNHDAMYWYRQDPGQGLRLIYYSQIVNDFQKGDIAEGYSVSREKKESFPLTVTSAQKNPTAFYLCASSRTSNNEQFFGPGTRLTVL.

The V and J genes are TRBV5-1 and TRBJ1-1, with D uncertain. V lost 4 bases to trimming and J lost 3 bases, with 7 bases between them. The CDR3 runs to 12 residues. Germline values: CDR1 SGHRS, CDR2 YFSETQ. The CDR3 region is CASSAGHTEAFF. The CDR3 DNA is TGCGCCAGCAGCGCCGGCCACACTGAAGCTTTCTTT.

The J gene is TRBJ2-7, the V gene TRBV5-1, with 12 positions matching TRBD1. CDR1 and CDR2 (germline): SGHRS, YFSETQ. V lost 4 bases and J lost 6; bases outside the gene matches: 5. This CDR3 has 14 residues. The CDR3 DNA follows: TGCGCCAGCAGCCCCGGGACAGGGGGCGGCGAGCAGTACTTC. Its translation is CASSPGTGGGEQYF.

CDR3: CASSSGGETRAYNEQFF. As DNA, the CDR3 is TGTGCCAGCAGCTCAGGGGGGGAGACGAGAGCCTACAATGAGCAGTTCTTC. This chain connects TRBV7-9 to TRBJ2-1; either TRBD1 or TRBD2 may fit D (7 bases each). V lost 4 bases and J 2 bases, leaving 18 bases between the germline ends. CDR1 is SEHNR and CDR2 is FQNEAQ in the germline V gene (reference sequence). The CDR3 is 17 residues long.

CDR3: CASSTSQGEVNQPQHF. DNA of the CDR3: TGTGCCAGCAGTACCTCACAGGGGGAGGTCAATCAGCCCCAGCATTTT. The chain couples TRBV27 to TRBJ1-5, with 8 bases identical to TRBD1. The germline CDR1 and CDR2 sequences are MNHEY and SMNVEV (reference sequence). J gave up 3 bases and V 5 bases, and 9 bases lay outside the gene matches. There are 16 residues in the CDR3.

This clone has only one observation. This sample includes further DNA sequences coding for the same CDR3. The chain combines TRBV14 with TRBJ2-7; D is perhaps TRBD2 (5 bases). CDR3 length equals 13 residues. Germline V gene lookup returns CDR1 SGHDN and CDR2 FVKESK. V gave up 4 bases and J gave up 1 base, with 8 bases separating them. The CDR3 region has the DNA TGTGCCAGCAGCCGGACGGGATCCTACGAGCAGTACTTC. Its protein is CASSRTGSYEQYF.

CDR3 nucleotide sequence: TGTGCCAGCAGCCAAAAGACAGGGAGAGATACGCAGTATTTT. It encodes CASSQKTGRDTQYF. The V call is TRBV5-6, the J call TRBJ2-3, with TRBD1 matching over 7 bases. The CDR3 has 14 amino acids. J gave up 5 bases and V 4 bases, and 7 bases lay outside the gene matches. Germline assignment: CDR1 SGHDT and CDR2 YYEEEE. The full variable domain, with the rest looked up from reference TRBV5-6 and TRBJ2-3, is DAGVTQSPTHLIKTRGQQVTLRCSPKSGHDTVSWYQQALGQGPQFIFQYYEEEERQRGNFPDRFSGHQFPNYSSELNVNALLLGDSALYLCASSQKTGRDTQYFGPGTRLTVL.

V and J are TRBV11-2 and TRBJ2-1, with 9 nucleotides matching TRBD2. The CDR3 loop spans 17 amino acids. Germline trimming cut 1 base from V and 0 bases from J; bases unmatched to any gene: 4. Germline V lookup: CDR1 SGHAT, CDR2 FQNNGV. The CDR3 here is CASSLVSAGGSYNEQFF. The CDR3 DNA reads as TGTGCCAGCAGCTTAGTTTCAGCGGGAGGCTCCTACAATGAGCAGTTCTTC.

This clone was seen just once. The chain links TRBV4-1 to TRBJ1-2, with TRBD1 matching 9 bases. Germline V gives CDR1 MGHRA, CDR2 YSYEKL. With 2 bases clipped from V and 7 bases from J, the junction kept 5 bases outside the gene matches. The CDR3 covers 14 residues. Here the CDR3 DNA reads TGCGCCAGCAGCCAAACAGGGGGCGCGGGTGGCTACACCTTC. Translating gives CASSQTGGAGGYTF.

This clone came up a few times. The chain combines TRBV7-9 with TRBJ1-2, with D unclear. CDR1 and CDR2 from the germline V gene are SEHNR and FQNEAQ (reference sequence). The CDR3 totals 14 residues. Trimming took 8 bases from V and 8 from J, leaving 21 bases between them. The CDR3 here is CASALPPLAGGYTF. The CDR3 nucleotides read TGTGCCAGCGCCCTCCCCCCCCTAGCTGGGGGCTACACCTTC.

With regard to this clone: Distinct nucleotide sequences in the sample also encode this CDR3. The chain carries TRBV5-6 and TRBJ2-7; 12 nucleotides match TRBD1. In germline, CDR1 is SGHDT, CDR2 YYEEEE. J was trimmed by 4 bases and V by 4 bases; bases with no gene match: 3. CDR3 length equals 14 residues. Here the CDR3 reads CASSEGQGAYEQYF. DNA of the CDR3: TGTGCCAGCAGCGAGGGACAGGGGGCTTACGAGCAGTACTTC.

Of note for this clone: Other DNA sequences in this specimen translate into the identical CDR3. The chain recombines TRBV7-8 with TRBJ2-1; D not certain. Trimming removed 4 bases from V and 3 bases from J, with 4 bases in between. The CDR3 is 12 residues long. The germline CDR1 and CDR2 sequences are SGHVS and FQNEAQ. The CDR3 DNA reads TGTGCCAGCAGCTCTAACTACAATGAGCAGTTCTTC. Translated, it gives CASSSNYNEQFF.

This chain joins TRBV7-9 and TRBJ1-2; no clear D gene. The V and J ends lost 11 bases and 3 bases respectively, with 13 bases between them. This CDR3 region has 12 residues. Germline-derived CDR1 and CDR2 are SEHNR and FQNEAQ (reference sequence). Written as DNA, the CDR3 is TGTGCCTCATTCTCTGTGGACTATGGCTACACCTTC. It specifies CASFSVDYGYTF.

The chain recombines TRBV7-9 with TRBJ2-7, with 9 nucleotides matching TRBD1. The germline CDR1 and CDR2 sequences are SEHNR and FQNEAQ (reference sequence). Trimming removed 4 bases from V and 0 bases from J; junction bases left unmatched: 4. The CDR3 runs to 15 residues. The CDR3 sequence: CASSSGTGYSYEQYF. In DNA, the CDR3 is TGTGCCAGCAGCTCCGGGACAGGGTACTCCTACGAGCAGTACTTC.

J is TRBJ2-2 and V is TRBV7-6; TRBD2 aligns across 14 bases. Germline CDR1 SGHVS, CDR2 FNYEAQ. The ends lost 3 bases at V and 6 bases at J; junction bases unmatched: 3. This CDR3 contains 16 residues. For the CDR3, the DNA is TGTGCCAGCAGCTTCTCGGGACTAGCGGGAGCCGGGGAGCTGTTTTTT. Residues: CASSFSGLAGAGELFF.

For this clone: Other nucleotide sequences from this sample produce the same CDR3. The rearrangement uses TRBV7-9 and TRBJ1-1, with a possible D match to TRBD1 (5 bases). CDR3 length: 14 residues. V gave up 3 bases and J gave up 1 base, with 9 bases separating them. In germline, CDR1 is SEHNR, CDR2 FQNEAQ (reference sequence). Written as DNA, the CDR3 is TGTGCCAGCAGCTTGGGGGGAAAGAACACTGAAGCTTTCTTT. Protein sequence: CASSLGGKNTEAFF.

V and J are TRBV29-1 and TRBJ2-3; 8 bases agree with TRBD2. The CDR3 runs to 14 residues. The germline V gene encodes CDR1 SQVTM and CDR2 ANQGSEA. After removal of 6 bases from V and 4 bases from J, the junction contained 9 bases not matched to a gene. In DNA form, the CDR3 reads TGCAGCGTGGGATTCAGCGGGAGATCAGATACGCAGTATTTT. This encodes CSVGFSGRSDTQYF.

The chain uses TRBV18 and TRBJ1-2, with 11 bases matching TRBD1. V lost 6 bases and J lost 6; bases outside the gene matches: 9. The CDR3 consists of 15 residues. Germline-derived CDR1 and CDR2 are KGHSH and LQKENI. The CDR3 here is CASSGGRTGGNGYTF. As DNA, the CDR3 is TGTGCCAGCTCGGGGGGCCGGACAGGGGGCAATGGCTACACCTTC.

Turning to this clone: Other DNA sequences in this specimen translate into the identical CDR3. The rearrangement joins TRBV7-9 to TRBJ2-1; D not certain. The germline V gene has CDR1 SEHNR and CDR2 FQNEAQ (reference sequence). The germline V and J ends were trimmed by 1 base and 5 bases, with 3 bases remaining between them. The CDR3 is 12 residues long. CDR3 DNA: TGTGCCAGCAGCTTAGTCGACAATGAGCAGTTCTTC. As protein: CASSLVDNEQFF.

In DNA, the CDR3 is TGTGCCACCAGCAGAGGTATCCTCGGGGGTGAAGCTTTCTTT. It translates to CATSRGILGGEAFF. The rearrangement joins TRBV15 to TRBJ1-1; D perhaps matches TRBD1 (5 bases). Germline CDR1 reads LNHNV; CDR2 reads YYDKDF (reference sequence). V lost 1 base and J 7 bases, leaving 13 bases between the germline ends. The CDR3 consists of 14 residues.